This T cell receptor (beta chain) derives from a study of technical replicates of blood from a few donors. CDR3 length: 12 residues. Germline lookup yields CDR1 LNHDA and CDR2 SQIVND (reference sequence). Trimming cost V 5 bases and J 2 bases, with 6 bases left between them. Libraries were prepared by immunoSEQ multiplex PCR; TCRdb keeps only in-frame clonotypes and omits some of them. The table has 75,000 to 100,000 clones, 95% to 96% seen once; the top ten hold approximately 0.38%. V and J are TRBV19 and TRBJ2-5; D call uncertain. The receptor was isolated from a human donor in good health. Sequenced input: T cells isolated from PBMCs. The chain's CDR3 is CASSPHQETQYF. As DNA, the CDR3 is TGTGCCAGTAGTCCCCATCAAGAGACCCAGTACTTC.